This T cell receptor (beta chain) was profiled in a study of blood T cell repertoires in COVID-19. Background on the study: The United States, Italy and Spain provided the acute and convalescent COVID-19 samples. In each case, the material was cDNA or gDNA derived from T cells, B-cell-depleted T cells, or PBMCs.

CDR3 size: 15 residues. After removal of 6 bases from V and 2 bases from J, the junction contained 9 bases not matched to a gene. Germline V lookup: CDR1 WSHSY, CDR2 SAAADI. The table came from immunoSEQ multiplex PCR; TCRdb's copy has only in-frame clones and leaves some out. The data contain 140,000 to 150,000 clones, 80% of them singletons. The specimen sequenced was peripheral blood. This TCR was recovered from a man aged 60 to 69 with active or convalescent COVID-19. The chain joins TRBV10-2 to TRBJ2-7, with 8 nucleotides matching TRBD1. The CDR3: CASRPRTGQPYEQYF. For the CDR3, the DNA is TGCGCCAGCAGGCCACGGACAGGGCAACCCTACGAGCAGTACTTC.